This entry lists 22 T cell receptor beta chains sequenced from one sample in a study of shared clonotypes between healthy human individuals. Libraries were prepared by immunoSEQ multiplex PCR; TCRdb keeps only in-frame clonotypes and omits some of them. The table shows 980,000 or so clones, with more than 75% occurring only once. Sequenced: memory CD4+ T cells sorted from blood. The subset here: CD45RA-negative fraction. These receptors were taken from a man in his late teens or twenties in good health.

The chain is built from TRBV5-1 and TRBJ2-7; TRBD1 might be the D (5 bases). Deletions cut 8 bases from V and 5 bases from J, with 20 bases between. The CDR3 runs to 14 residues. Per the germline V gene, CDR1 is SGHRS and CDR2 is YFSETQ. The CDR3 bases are TGCGCCAGTCATCGTCAGGGTGGTGGCGACGAGCAGTACTTC. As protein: CASHRQGGGDEQYF.

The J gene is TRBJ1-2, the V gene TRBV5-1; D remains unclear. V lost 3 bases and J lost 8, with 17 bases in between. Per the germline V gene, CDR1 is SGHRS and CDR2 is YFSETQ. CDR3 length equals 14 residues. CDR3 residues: CASSSGNVGSGYTF. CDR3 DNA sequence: TGCGCCAGCAGCTCGGGAAATGTGGGAAGCGGCTACACCTTC.

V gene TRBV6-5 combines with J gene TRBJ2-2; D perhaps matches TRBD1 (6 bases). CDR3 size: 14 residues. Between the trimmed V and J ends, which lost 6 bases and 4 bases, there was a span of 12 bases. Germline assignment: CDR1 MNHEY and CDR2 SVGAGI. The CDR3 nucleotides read TGTGCCAGCAGGGGTTCAGGGGTCACCGGGGAGCTGTTTTTT. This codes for CASRGSGVTGELFF.

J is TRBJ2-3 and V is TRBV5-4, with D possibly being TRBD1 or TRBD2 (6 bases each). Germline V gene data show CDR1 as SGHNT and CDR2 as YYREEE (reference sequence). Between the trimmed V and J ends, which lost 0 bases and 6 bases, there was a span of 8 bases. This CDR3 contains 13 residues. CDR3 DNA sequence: TGTGCCAGCAGCTTGGTAGGGGGGGATACGCAGTATTTT. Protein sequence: CASSLVGGDTQYF.

The CDR3 loop reads CASSLAGGNSYNEQFF. The CDR3, as DNA: TGTGCCAGCTCCTTAGCGGGAGGCAACTCCTACAATGAGCAGTTCTTC. The chain carries TRBV9 and TRBJ2-1, with TRBD2 matching over 10 bases. CDR3 length: 16 residues. Germline values: CDR1 SGDLS, CDR2 YYNGEE. V trimming: 7 bases; J trimming: 0 bases; junction bases outside the gene matches: 7.

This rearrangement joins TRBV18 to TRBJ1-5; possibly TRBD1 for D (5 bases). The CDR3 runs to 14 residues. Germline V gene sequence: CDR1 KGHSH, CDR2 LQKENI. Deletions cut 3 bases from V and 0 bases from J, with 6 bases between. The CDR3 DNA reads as TGTGCCAGCTCACCGAGGGGTAGCAATCAGCCCCAGCATTTT. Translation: CASSPRGSNQPQHF.

The CDR3 here is CASSGTLGGTQYF. In DNA, the CDR3 is TGCGCCAGCAGCGGGACACTGGGCGGGACCCAGTACTTC. This chain connects TRBV10-1 to TRBJ2-5; D perhaps matches TRBD1 (6 bases). Germline CDR1 and CDR2: WNHNN and SYGVQD (reference sequence). V dropped 6 bases and J dropped 7 bases, with 15 bases sitting between them. This CDR3 is built from 13 residues.

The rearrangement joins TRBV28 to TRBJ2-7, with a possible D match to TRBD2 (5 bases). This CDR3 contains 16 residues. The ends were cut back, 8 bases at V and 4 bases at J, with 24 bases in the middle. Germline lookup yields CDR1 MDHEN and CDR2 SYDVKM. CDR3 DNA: TGTGCCAGCGTACCCAGCGGCGGGCCAGTCCTTTACGAGCAGTACTTC. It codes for CASVPSGGPVLYEQYF.

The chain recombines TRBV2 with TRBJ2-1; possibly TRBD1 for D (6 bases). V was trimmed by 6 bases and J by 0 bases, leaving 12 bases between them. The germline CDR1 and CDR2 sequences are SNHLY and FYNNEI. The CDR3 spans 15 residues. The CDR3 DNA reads TGTGCCAGCAGATCCGGGACATCCTCCTACAATGAGCAGTTCTTC. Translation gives CASRSGTSSYNEQFF. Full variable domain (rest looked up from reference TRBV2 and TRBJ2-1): EPEVTQTPSHQVTQMGQEVILRCVPISNHLYFYWYRQILGQKVEFLVSFYNNEISEKSEIFDDQFSVERPDGSNFTLKIRSTKLEDSAMYFCASRSGTSSYNEQFFGPGTRLTVL.

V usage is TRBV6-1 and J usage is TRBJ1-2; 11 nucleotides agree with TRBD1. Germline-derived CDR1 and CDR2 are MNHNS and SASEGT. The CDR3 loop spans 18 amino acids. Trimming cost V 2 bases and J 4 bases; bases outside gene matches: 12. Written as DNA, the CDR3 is TGTGCCAGCAGTGAAAGAGTTGGACAGGGGGCGAATGGCTATGGCTACACCTTC. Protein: CASSERVGQGANGYGYTF.

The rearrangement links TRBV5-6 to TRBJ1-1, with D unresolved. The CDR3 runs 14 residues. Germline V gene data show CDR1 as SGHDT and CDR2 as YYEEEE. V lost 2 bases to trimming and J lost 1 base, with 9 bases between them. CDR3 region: CASSFAGGNTEAFF. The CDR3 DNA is TGTGCCAGCAGCTTTGCAGGCGGGAACACTGAAGCTTTCTTT.

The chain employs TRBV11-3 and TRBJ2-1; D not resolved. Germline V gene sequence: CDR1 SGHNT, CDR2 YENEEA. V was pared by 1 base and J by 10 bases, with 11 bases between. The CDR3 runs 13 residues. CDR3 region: CASSLADDQEQFF. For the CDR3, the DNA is TGTGCCAGCAGCTTAGCAGACGACCAGGAGCAGTTCTTC.

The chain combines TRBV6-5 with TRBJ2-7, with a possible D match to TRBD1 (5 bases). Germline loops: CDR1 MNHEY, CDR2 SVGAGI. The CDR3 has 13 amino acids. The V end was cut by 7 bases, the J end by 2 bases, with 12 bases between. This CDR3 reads CASTRQSTYEQYF. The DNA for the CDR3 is TGTGCCAGCACCCGACAGAGTACCTACGAGCAGTACTTC.

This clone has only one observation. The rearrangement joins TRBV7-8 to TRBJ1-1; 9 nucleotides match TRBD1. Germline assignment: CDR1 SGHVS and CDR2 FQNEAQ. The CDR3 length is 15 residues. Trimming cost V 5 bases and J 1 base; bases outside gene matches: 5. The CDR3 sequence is CASSVTDRGNTEAFF. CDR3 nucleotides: TGTGCCAGCAGCGTAACGGACAGGGGGAACACTGAAGCTTTCTTT.

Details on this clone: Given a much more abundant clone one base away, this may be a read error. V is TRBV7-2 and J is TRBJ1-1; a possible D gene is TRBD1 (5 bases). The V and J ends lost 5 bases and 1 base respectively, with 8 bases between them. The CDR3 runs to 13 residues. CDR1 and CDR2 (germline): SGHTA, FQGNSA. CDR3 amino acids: CASSVRENTEAFF. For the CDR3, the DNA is TGTGCCAGCAGCGTCAGGGAGAACACTGAAGCTTTCTTT.

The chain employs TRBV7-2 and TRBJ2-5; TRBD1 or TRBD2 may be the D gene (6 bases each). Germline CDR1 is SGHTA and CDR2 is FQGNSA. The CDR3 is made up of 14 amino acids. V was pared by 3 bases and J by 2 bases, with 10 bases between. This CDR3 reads CASSFQGGQETQYF. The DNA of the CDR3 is TGTGCCAGCAGCTTCCAAGGGGGGCAAGAGACCCAGTACTTC.

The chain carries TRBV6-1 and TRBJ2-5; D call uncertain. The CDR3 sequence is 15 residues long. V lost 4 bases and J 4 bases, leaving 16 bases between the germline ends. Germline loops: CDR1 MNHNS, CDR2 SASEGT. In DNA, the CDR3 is TGTGCCAGCAGTGGGGGTCTGTCGGGCCTAGAGACCCAGTACTTC. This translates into CASSGGLSGLETQYF.

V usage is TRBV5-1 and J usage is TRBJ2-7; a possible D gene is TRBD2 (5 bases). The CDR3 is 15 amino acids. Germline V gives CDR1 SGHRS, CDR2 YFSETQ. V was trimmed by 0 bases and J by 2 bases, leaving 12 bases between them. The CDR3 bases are TGCGCCAGCAGCTTGGTCGGGGTTTGGGCCTACGAGCAGTACTTC. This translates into CASSLVGVWAYEQYF.

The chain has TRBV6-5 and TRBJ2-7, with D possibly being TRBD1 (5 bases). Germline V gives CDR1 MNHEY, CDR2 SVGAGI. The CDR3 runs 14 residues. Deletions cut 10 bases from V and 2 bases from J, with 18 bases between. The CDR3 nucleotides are TGTGCCATCTCACCAGGGAACCTACCCTACGAGCAGTACTTC. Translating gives CAISPGNLPYEQYF.

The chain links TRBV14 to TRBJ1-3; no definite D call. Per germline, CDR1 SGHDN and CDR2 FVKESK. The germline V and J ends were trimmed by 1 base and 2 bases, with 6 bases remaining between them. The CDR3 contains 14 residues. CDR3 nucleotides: TGTGCCAGCAGCCAAGGGAGGACTGGAAACACCATATATTTT. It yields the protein CASSQGRTGNTIYF.

CDR3 in amino acids: CASSVATPNSPLHF. The CDR3 DNA sequence: TGTGCCAGCAGTGTAGCGACGCCGAATTCACCCCTCCACTTT. The chain combines TRBV2 with TRBJ1-6; D is unresolved. The V end was cut by 4 bases, the J end by 7 bases, with 11 bases between. Germline CDR1 reads SNHLY; CDR2 reads FYNNEI. CDR3 length: 14 amino acids.

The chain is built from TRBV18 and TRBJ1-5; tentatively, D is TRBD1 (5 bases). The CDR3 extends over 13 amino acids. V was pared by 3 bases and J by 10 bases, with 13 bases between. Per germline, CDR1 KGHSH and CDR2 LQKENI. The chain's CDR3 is CASSPGGMKPQHF. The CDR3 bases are TGTGCCAGCTCACCCGGGGGAATGAAACCCCAGCATTTT. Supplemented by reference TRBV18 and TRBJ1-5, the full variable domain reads NAGVMQNPRHLVRRRGQEARLRCSPMKGHSHVYWYRQLPEEGLKFMVYLQKENIIDESGMPKERFSAEFPKEGPSILRIQQVVRGDSAAYFCASSPGGMKPQHFGDGTRLSIL.